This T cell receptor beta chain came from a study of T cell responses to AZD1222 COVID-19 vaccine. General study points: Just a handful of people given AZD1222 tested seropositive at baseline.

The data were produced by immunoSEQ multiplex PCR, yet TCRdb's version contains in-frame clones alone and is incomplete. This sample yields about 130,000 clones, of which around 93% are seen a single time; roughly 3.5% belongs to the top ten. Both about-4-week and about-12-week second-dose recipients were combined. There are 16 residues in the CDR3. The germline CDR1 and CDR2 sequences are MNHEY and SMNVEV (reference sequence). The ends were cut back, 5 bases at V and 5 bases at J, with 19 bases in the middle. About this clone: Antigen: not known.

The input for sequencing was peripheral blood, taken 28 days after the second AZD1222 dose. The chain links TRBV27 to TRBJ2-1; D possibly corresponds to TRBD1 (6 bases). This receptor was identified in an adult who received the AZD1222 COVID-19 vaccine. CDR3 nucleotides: TGTGCCAGCAGTCGCTGGGACACCAGAAGAGACAATGAGCAGTTCTTC. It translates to CASSRWDTRRDNEQFF.